This T cell receptor beta chain was captured by sequencing in a study of blood T cell repertoires in COVID-19. The wider study: Sites across the United States, Italy and Spain contributed samples from acute and convalescent COVID-19.

Profiling relied on immunoSEQ multiplex PCR, and the TCRdb table lists in-frame clones only, not all of them. The sample consists of over 100,000 clones, 70% to 90% of them appearing once. The CDR3 spans 16 residues. The junction had 12 bases not matched to a gene; V was cut back by 0 bases and J by 10 bases. Germline V CDR1 and CDR2: SGHRS, YFSETQ. Input material: peripheral blood. The chain joins TRBV5-1 to TRBJ2-1, with TRBD1 matching over 8 bases. This receptor was obtained from a man aged 50 to 59 with active or convalescent COVID-19. This CDR3 reads CASSLGVTGALGEQFF. The CDR3 nucleotides read TGCGCCAGCAGCTTGGGGGTGACAGGGGCGTTAGGGGAGCAGTTCTTC.